A single sample gave rise to the 22 T cell receptor beta chains below, sequenced in a study of CD4 T cell repertoires in COVID-19. Clones were read by immunoSEQ multiplex PCR, and TCRdb kept only the in-frame ones, dropping some. Of over 75,000 clones in the sample, about 83% were seen once. Sequences were derived from CD4+ T cells from peripheral blood, sampled after recovery from COVID-19. These receptors originate from a human donor who had COVID-19.

The V call is TRBV7-2, the J call TRBJ2-5; 8 positions match TRBD1. The CDR3 runs to 15 residues. After removal of 3 bases from V and 5 bases from J, the junction contained 8 bases not matched to a gene. In germline, CDR1 is SGHTA, CDR2 FQGNSA. The CDR3 loop reads CASSFNPGGAETQYF. Here the CDR3 DNA reads TGTGCCAGCAGCTTTAACCCAGGGGGCGCGGAGACCCAGTACTTC.

V gene TRBV2 combines with J gene TRBJ1-2; 8 nucleotides align to TRBD1. This CDR3 has 14 amino acids. The V segment lost 6 bases and the J segment 4 bases; nucleotides outside the gene matches: 7. Germline loops: CDR1 SNHLY, CDR2 FYNNEI. DNA for the CDR3: TGTGCCAGCAGCGAACAGGGACAGGTCTATGGCTACACCTTC. Protein product: CASSEQGQVYGYTF. The full variable domain, rest sourced from reference TRBV2 and TRBJ1-2, is EPEVTQTPSHQVTQMGQEVILRCVPISNHLYFYWYRQILGQKVEFLVSFYNNEISEKSEIFDDQFSVERPDGSNFTLKIRSTKLEDSAMYFCASSEQGQVYGYTFGSGTRLTVV.

The rearrangement uses TRBV18 and TRBJ2-3; 8 nucleotides agree with TRBD1. V shed 2 bases, J shed 5 bases, and the junction held 6 bases outside the gene matches. CDR1 and CDR2 (germline): KGHSH, LQKENI. The CDR3 loop spans 15 amino acids. Written as DNA, the CDR3 is TGTGCCAGCTCACCAGAGGCAGGGGGCCGAGATACGCAGTATTTT. This codes for CASSPEAGGRDTQYF.

CDR3 amino acids: CASSLTGTGGIETQYF. The CDR3 bases are TGTGCCAGCAGCCTTACCGGGACAGGGGGCATCGAGACCCAGTACTTC. V is TRBV28 and J is TRBJ2-5; 12 bases line up with TRBD1. Germline V gene data show CDR1 as MDHEN and CDR2 as SYDVKM. The CDR3 totals 16 residues. The junction had 10 bases not matched to a gene; V was cut back by 6 bases and J by 5 bases.

This clone was detected only once. The V call is TRBV7-2, the J call TRBJ2-7; possibly TRBD1 for D (6 bases). This CDR3 has 14 amino acids. The germline V gene has CDR1 SGHTA and CDR2 FQGNSA. V was shortened by 5 bases and J by 2 bases, with 13 bases between the two germline ends. The CDR3 sequence is CASSTPGTPYEQYF. The CDR3, as DNA: TGTGCCAGCAGCACCCCCGGGACACCCTACGAGCAGTACTTC.

CDR3 in DNA: TGTGCCATCAGTGCCCCCAGGTCCACTGAAGCTTTCTTT. Its translation: CAISAPRSTEAFF. The chain links TRBV10-3 to TRBJ1-1; D is undetermined. The V end was cut by 4 bases, the J end by 4 bases, with 10 bases between. The CDR3 runs to 13 residues. CDR1 ENHRY and CDR2 SYGVKD come from the germline V gene.

This sequence joins TRBV12-3 or TRBV12-4 and TRBJ1-1, with D possibly being TRBD1 (6 bases). This CDR3 region has 11 residues. Trimming left V 10 bases short and J 1 base short, with 7 bases between. The CDR3 reads CAIQGNTEAFF. In nucleotides, the CDR3 is TGTGCCATACAGGGGAACACTGAAGCTTTCTTT.

The V and J genes are TRBV7-9 and TRBJ2-2; 8 bases are shared with TRBD2. J gave up 2 bases and V 7 bases, and 3 bases lay outside the gene matches. Germline lookup yields CDR1 SEHNR and CDR2 FQNEAQ (reference sequence). The CDR3 is 14 residues long. The CDR3 coding sequence is TGTGCCAGCATCACTAGCGGTAACACCGGGGAGCTGTTTTTT. It is translated as CASITSGNTGELFF.

This clone was observed once. The V gene is TRBV19, the J gene TRBJ2-5; D could derive from TRBD1 or TRBD2 (5 bases each). This CDR3 is 14 amino acids long. V gave up 1 base and J gave up 5 bases, with 11 bases separating them. Per the germline V gene, CDR1 is LNHDA and CDR2 is SQIVND (reference sequence). CDR3 DNA sequence: TGTGCCAGTAGTATAGTCGGGGCCGGGGAGACCCAGTACTTC. It yields the protein CASSIVGAGETQYF.

The DNA of the CDR3 is TGTGCCAGCAGTTACATCCAAACTCTGGCGGCCAACGTCCTGACTTTC. Residues: CASSYIQTLAANVLTF. The chain employs TRBV6-6 and TRBJ2-6; D ambiguous. Deletions cut 2 bases from V and 6 bases from J, with 14 bases between. CDR3 length: 16 residues. Germline V CDR1 and CDR2: MNHNY, SVGAGI (reference sequence).

The chain employs TRBV23-1 and TRBJ2-7; TRBD1 aligns across 8 bases. TRBV23-1 is reported as an ORF; its role is uncertain. V dropped 4 bases and J dropped 2; count of bases not matched to a gene: 4. This CDR3 contains 14 residues. This chain's CDR3 is CASSPRQGTYEQYF. Here the CDR3 DNA reads TGCGCCAGCAGTCCAAGACAGGGGACCTACGAGCAGTACTTC.

This clone was recorded a few times. V is TRBV6-5 and J is TRBJ2-5; 8 bases agree with TRBD2. Trimming cost V 8 bases and J 10 bases; bases outside gene matches: 18. The germline V gene has CDR1 MNHEY and CDR2 SVGAGI. The CDR3 sequence is 15 residues long. The CDR3 loop is CASDDPGLAREDQYF. For the CDR3, the DNA is TGTGCCAGCGACGACCCCGGACTAGCTAGGGAGGACCAGTACTTC.

DNA for the CDR3: TGTGCCAGTAGTATCAAAGGACAGGGCCGGAATAGCAATCAGCCCCAGCATTTT. Translation gives CASSIKGQGRNSNQPQHF. This chain joins TRBV19 and TRBJ1-5; 8 bases fit TRBD1. Germline trimming cut 3 bases from V and 0 bases from J; bases unmatched to any gene: 10. CDR1 and CDR2 from the germline V gene are LNHDA and SQIVND (reference sequence). The CDR3 has 18 amino acids.

The rearrangement links TRBV5-8 to TRBJ2-3; 7 positions match TRBD1. V gave up 0 bases and J gave up 1 base; unmatched junction bases: 14. The germline V gene encodes CDR1 SGHTS and CDR2 YDEGEE. The CDR3 runs to 19 residues. The CDR3 is CASSLVKGAHHTRTDTQYF. The CDR3, as DNA: TGTGCCAGCAGCTTGGTAAAGGGGGCCCACCACACCCGCACAGATACGCAGTATTTT.

The chain combines TRBV28 with TRBJ2-3; 8 bases are shared with TRBD2. The CDR3 is 16 amino acids. V shed 10 bases, J shed 0 bases, and the junction held 12 bases outside the gene matches. Germline loops: CDR1 MDHEN, CDR2 SYDVKM. CDR3 amino acids: CAIETGGQKSTDTQYF. CDR3 DNA sequence: TGTGCCATCGAAACGGGGGGGCAGAAGAGCACAGATACGCAGTATTTT.

The chain recombines TRBV28 with TRBJ1-2; tentative D call: TRBD1 (6 bases). The CDR3 loop spans 16 amino acids. V gave up 4 bases and J gave up 0 bases, with 15 bases separating them. The germline gives CDR1 MDHEN, CDR2 SYDVKM. CDR3: CASSSYSTGPNYGYTF. CDR3 DNA sequence: TGTGCCAGCAGTTCCTACTCGACAGGCCCTAACTATGGCTACACCTTC.

V is TRBV6-5 and J is TRBJ1-3, with 8 bases lining up with TRBD1. The CDR3 has 14 residues. The V gene's germline CDR1 is MNHEY and CDR2 SVGAGI. Trimming cost V 7 bases and J 6 bases; bases outside gene matches: 8. CDR3 bases: TGTGCCAGCACCAGAGGACAGGGTGCAAACACCATATATTTT. This gives the protein CASTRGQGANTIYF.

The chain joins TRBV21-1 to TRBJ2-5; the table gives TRBD1 as D, unverified against the DNA. TRBV21-1 is classified as a pseudogene. The CDR3 length is 13 residues. The CDR3 loop is CASKGVPQETQYF. Written as DNA, the CDR3 is TGTGCCAGCAAGGGGGTACCTCAAGAGACCCAGTACTTC.

In nucleotides, the CDR3 is TGTGCCAGCAGCTCCGGACAGGTCTACGAGCAGTACTTC. Its translation: CASSSGQVYEQYF. This sequence joins TRBV7-2 and TRBJ2-7, with 7 bases aligning to TRBD1. V trimming: 4 bases; J trimming: 3 bases; junction bases outside the gene matches: 3. Germline CDR1 SGHTA, CDR2 FQGNSA. The CDR3 consists of 13 residues.

This clone has only one observation. The chain carries TRBV18 and TRBJ2-2, with D perhaps matching TRBD1 (6 bases). Germline loops: CDR1 KGHSH, CDR2 LQKENI. This CDR3 is built from 13 residues. The V end lost 5 bases, the J end lost 5 bases, and 9 bases lay between the germline ends. In DNA form, the CDR3 reads TGTGCCAGCTCAAGTCAGGGGACCGGGGAGCTGTTTTTT. Amino acid sequence: CASSSQGTGELFF. Full variable domain (missing parts from reference TRBV18 and TRBJ2-2): NAGVMQNPRHLVRRRGQEARLRCSPMKGHSHVYWYRQLPEEGLKFMVYLQKENIIDESGMPKERFSAEFPKEGPSILRIQQVVRGDSAAYFCASSSQGTGELFFGEGSRLTVL.

The chain links TRBV6-5 to TRBJ1-2, with 9 positions matching TRBD1. This CDR3 is built from 15 residues. Per germline, CDR1 MNHEY and CDR2 SVGAGI. The trim removed 2 bases at V and 3 bases at J, leaving 4 bases unmatched. Here the CDR3 reads CASSYGGQGYYGYTF. DNA of the CDR3: TGTGCCAGCAGTTACGGGGGACAGGGATACTATGGCTACACCTTC.

This chain uses TRBV6-4 with TRBJ1-2, with 7 bases matching TRBD1. The CDR3 has 14 amino acids. The V segment lost 4 bases and the J segment 10 bases; nucleotides outside the gene matches: 12. Germline V gene data show CDR1 as MRHNA and CDR2 as SNTAGT. The CDR3 DNA reads TGTGCCAGCAGTGCGGGGGGACAGCAGATCGTCTACACCTTC. Its translation is CASSAGGQQIVYTF.